This paragraph reports one TCR beta chain. Its antigen remains unidentified. This record belongs to a study of radiotherapy plus CTLA-4 blockade in lung cancer. Study details: Objective responses were observed in approximately 20% of patients, and disease control was achieved by 30% to 40%. General observations from the study: Per reports, early blood T cell clone dynamics, plus interferon-beta, forecast response most strongly.

Method: immunoSEQ multiplex PCR; TCRdb's copy keeps in-frame clones and lacks some. The data hold roughly 97,000 clones, with 60% to 75% observed a single time. The germline gives CDR1 MDHEN, CDR2 SYDVKM. The CDR3 length is 15 residues. Trimming removed 2 bases at V and 8 bases at J, with 17 bases between. Patients had chemo-refractory metastatic non-small-cell lung cancer and received focal radiation plus CTLA-4 blockade that used ipilimumab. The TCR originated in a human donor with non-small cell lung cancer who had a partial response to radiotherapy plus ipilimumab. Some clones in this sample may be carry-over from other donors' samples. The source was peripheral blood, collected from a patient treated with radiotherapy plus ipilimumab. The chain is built from TRBV28 and TRBJ2-3; unclear D gene. The CDR3 sequence is CASSLIGPTVGTQYF. Written as DNA, the CDR3 is TGTGCCAGCAGTTTAATCGGTCCTACGGTTGGTACGCAGTATTTT.